Sequencing of this TCR beta chain was carried out in a study of long-term antiretroviral therapy in people with HIV (dated by TCRdb to about 2022). Background on the whole study: Collection of the earliest samples took place about a decade ahead of the 2015 WHO recommendation for immediate ART, at a time when ART was typically delayed until CD4 counts fell. A retrospective serial study tested whether changes in peripheral blood TRB repertoire composition and diversity were associated with ART initiation and durable HIV suppression. A total of around 190 cryopreserved PBMC samples came from around 30 adults with confirmed HIV infection and were collected serially over a mean of about 6 years (range 1-12). Of the 30 or so participants with HIV, roughly 10 were female. No cross-contamination during QIAcube processing turned up in test extractions that ran a monoclonal T-cell line alongside about 35 polyclonal samples.

The immunoSEQ hsTCRB v3.0 assay was used at survey level resolution to sequence the TRB variable region. The target sequencing depth for TRB was about 40,000-50,000 T-cell genomes per sample. Pooled TRB libraries were sequenced on an Illumina MiSeq with a v3 150-cycle kit. Regarding the original processing steps: Repertoire analysis was run in R within a reproducible Nextflow workflow that covered QC, data transformation and analysis. LymphoSeq2, an R package for AIRR-Seq data exploration, was used to implement custom analyses. A few samples that yielded fewer than 5000 total TRB sequences were excluded, so that some 190 HIV repertoires were analyzed. Among the 180 to 200 HIV repertoires that were kept, 59 were collected before ART initiation and 120 to 140 were collected after ART initiation. Repertoires were downsampled to 5000 TRB nucleotide sequences, and summary statistics were averaged over 100 downsampling iterations. The analysis kept only TRB sequences whose CDR3 regions were at least seven amino acids long. Diversity was assessed using a clonality score derived from Shannon entropy and using the Gini coefficient. In the repertoire networks, any two of the top 5000 CDR3 amino acid sequences were connected whenever the two sequences differed by an edit distance of one. For TRB CDR3 amino acid sequences, antigen specificity groups and MHC restriction were predicted with GLIPH2. CDR3 amino acid sequences were matched against VDJdb and McPAS-TCR to flag known CMV, EBV, HIV or tissue antigen associations. Pre-ART, post-ART and control groups were compared with Wilcoxon signed-rank tests and Holm-Bonferroni correction. Here the immuneACCESS table is served through TCRdb, limited to in-frame sequences with V and J called. Missing clones are a known gap in these copies; in checked studies unresolved V genes cover under half, and the rest lacks a known reason. V, J and clone size are those of that table, while D and trimming were read from the DNA. In all, the sample holds 35,000 to 45,000 clones, and around four fifths of those were seen once. The ten largest make up 6.2% of the sample.

The full study reports these points: No data were available on ART adherence, viral resistance or therapy changes, limiting inferences about post-ART repertoire changes. The samples were dated from about 2003 to 2018, and the ART regimens that were used may be less effective than current ART regimens. Expanded TRB clones identified before ART initiation dominated the repertoire at all time points, although this dominance fluctuated and declined in many PLHIV after ART. Since PBMC availability was limited, sequencing covered only the TCR beta chain, with no alpha chain pairing. Because pre-ART samples had limited cell numbers, unsorted PBMC were profiled rather than sorted CD4+ and CD8+ T cells. HIV repertoires had narrower CDR3 length ranges than controls, and the network structure suggested an antigen-experienced repertoire that shifted only slightly toward naive after ART. Starting ART was linked to a significant rise in TRB diversity, yet even after long-term ART the diversity remained significantly lower than in transplant donor controls.

In the case of this clone: This clone's antigen is unknown. Qualities for individual bases were not recorded, and no much larger clone is one base off.

Inclusion was restricted to participants for whom at least one PBMC sample before ART initiation and at least two post-ART samples were available. All participants with HIV were treated in the United States of America. Cryopreserved samples of about 0.95-11 million PBMC were thawed and washed before DNA extraction. At the time of the earliest PBMC sample for each participant with HIV, ages ranged from about 20 to 54 years. Each participant contributed PBMC samples from 1-4 timepoints before ART initiation and 2-8 timepoints after ART initiation, with a median of 7 samples. Serial HIV viral load, CD4+ T-cell count, ART history and demographic data were obtained for every participant. Using a Qiagen kit on a QIAcube, genomic DNA was extracted from unsorted PBMC, with samples processed in batches of 12. The receptor was isolated from a man between 18 and 35 years old with HIV. Sample: unsorted PBMCs, taken 1 year after starting antiretroviral therapy.

The nucleotide sequence reads TGTGCCAGTAGTCAGGAGGGGACAGATGATCAGCCCCAGCATTTT. Its translation reads: CASSQEGTDDQPQHF. This chain is built from TRBV19 and TRBJ1-5; TRBD1 fits 7 bases in the junction. The CDR3 contains 15 residues, cysteine and phenylalanine counted. Kept here is only the CDR3 DNA, which spans 45 bases and is read in frame from base 1. Trimming accounts for 5 bases at V and 5 bases at J, while the number of junction bases matched to no gene is 9. From a lookup of the germline V gene (reference sequence), CDR1 and CDR2 are LNHDA and SQIVND.